These T cell receptor beta chains were read from a single sample in a study of Graves' ophthalmopathy and Graves' hyperthyroidism. TCRdb called the multiplex PCR reads again in MiXCR, with one record for every CDR3 protein. Found here are some 170,000 distinct CDR3 sequences, 39% of them singletons; the top ten hold roughly 8.9%. Sequencing input: peripheral blood. All receptors derive from a man in his thirties or forties with Graves' ophthalmopathy. The CDR3 runs from the conserved cysteine through the conserved F or W. Fields, in order: J gene, V gene, clone size, D gene, CDR3 DNA, CDR3 protein. A D gene is named only where the DNA matches it firmly. A clone size is listed for some rows: how often the clone was seen (once, few, many), or a class if it is expanded.

TRBJ2-5,TRBV6-1,-,-,TGTGCCAGCAGTCCATTACCGGGACCCCGATGGGAGACCCAGTACTTC,CASSPLPGPRWETQYF
TRBJ2-7,TRBV6-5,many,TRBD1,TGTGCCAGCAGTCCCCGACTGACAGGGTTCTACGAGCAGTACTTC,CASSPRLTGFYEQYF
TRBJ1-3,TRBV5-8,many,TRBD1,TGTGCCAGCAGCAGGCCGGGACAGGGAAATGGAAACACCATATATTTT,CASSRPGQGNGNTIYF
TRBJ1-1,TRBV25-1,many,TRBD1,TGTGCCAGCGACCCGGACAGGGAGAACACTGAAGCTTTCTTT,CASDPDRENTEAFF
TRBJ2-5,TRBV9,-,TRBD2,TGTGCCAGCAGCGACGGGACTAGCGGGACTCAAGAGACCCAGTACTTC,CASSDGTSGTQETQYF
TRBJ2-5,TRBV20-1,-,TRBD2,TGCAGTGCTAGCCTACTAGCGGGGCAAGAGACCCAGTACTTC,CSASLLAGQETQYF
TRBJ2-7,TRBV4-2,-,TRBD1,TGTGCCAGCAGCCAGCCGGGACAGGGTTTCAACGAGCAGTACTTC,CASSQPGQGFNEQYF
TRBJ1-1,TRBV6-2/TRBV6-3,many,-,TGTGCCAGCAGTTCACAGGCGGCGGGGGGCACTGAAGCTTTCTTT,CASSSQAAGGTEAFF
TRBJ1-1,TRBV12-3/TRBV12-4,-,TRBD1,TGTGCCAGCAGTTTAGGGACAGGGGGTCGTGACGGAGCTTTCTTT,CASSLGTGGRDGAFF
TRBJ2-1,TRBV6-4,-,TRBD2,TGTGCCAGCAGTAACCCGGGACTACTTAACAATGAGCAGTTCTTC,CASSNPGLLNNEQFF
TRBJ1-5,TRBV6-1,once,-,TGTGCCAGCAGCGACGTCCCGGACCAGCCCCAGCATTTT,CASSDVPDQPQHF
TRBJ2-7,TRBV28,many,TRBD2,TGTGCCAGCAGTAGAGGACTAGCGGTTTTTGAGCAGTACTTC,CASSRGLAVFEQYF
TRBJ2-5,TRBV27,many,TRBD2,TGTGCCAGCAGCCCGTTTATTTTCCCCGCGACTAGCGGGGAAGAGACCCAGTACTTC,CASSPFIFPATSGEETQYF
TRBJ2-5,TRBV5-5,many,-,TGTGCCAGCAGCTTGATATCGGGGGAGCAGACCCAGTACTTC,CASSLISGEQTQYF
TRBJ1-3,TRBV9,many,-,TGTGCCAGCAGCGGCGGGGATCCTGGAAACACCGTATATTTT,CASSGGDPGNTVYF
TRBJ2-7,TRBV20-1,many,-,TGCAGTGCTAGTCTAAGATCGTACTACGAGCAGTACTTC,CSASLRSYYEQYF
TRBJ1-3,TRBV12-3/TRBV12-4,once,-,TGTGCCCACCAACAGGGTTCTGGAAACACCATATATTTT,CAHQQGSGNTIYF
TRBJ2-5,TRBV6-2/TRBV6-3,-,-,TGTGCCAGCAGTTACGCGAGACTAACCGAGACCCAGTACTTC,CASSYARLTETQYF
TRBJ1-5,TRBV6-1,-,-,TGTGCCAGCAGTGAATCAGATCAGCCCCAGCATTTT,CASSESDQPQHF
TRBJ1-2,TRBV19,few,-,TGTGCCAGTACGGTAACCGCTAACTATGGCTACACCTTC,CASTVTANYGYTF
TRBJ2-5,TRBV7-9,many,-,TGTGCCAGCAGCTTAGTTGGCTGGGGAGAGACCCAGTACTTC,CASSLVGWGETQYF
TRBJ2-5,TRBV2,many,-,TGTGCCAGCAGCGATCTCAGGCGGGGGACCCAGTACTTC,CASSDLRRGTQYF
TRBJ1-2,TRBV6-5,-,-,TGTGCCAGCAGTTATGGCCTCTCCTATGGCTACACCTTC,CASSYGLSYGYTF
TRBJ1-1,TRBV7-9,many,-,TGTGCCAGCAGCTTAGCGGGGGGGCCTGAAGCTTTCTTT,CASSLAGGPEAFF
TRBJ1-6,TRBV2,-,-,TGTGCCAGCAGTGAACGTGGCGCAGAGGCACTCTCACCCCTCCACTTT,CASSERGAEALSPLHF
TRBJ2-5,TRBV6-5,few,TRBD2,TGTGCCAGCAGTTACCGGACTAGCGGGAGAGAGACCCAGTACTTC,CASSYRTSGRETQYF
TRBJ2-5,TRBV4-2,many,-,TGTGCCAGCAGCCAAGATGGGGGGCGCGAGACCCAGTACTTC,CASSQDGGRETQYF
TRBJ1-1,TRBV7-2,many,-,TGTGCCAGCAGCTTATTCATGGGGGGGCGAAACACTGAAGCTTTCTTT,CASSLFMGGRNTEAFF
TRBJ2-7,TRBV24-1,once,TRBD1,TGTGCCACCAGTAACGACAGGGAAACGTACTTC,CATSNDRETYF
TRBJ1-2,TRBV24-1,-,-,TGTGCCACCAGTGCGGAAGGTCGCGCCTATGGCCACACCTTC,CATSAEGRAYGHTF
TRBJ1-1,TRBV6-1,once,TRBD1,TGTGCCAGCAGAAAGACAGGGGGCTTGAACACTGAAGCTTTCTTT,CASRKTGGLNTEAFF
TRBJ2-7,TRBV28,-,TRBD2,TGTGCCAGCAGAGCAAGCACGGGACTAGCGGGTGGTGAGCAGTACTTC,CASRASTGLAGGEQYF
TRBJ2-3,TRBV30,many,-,TGTGCCTGGAGTGTACAGGTAGCAGATACGCAGTATTTT,CAWSVQVADTQYF
TRBJ1-2,TRBV27,many,TRBD1,TGTGCCAGCAGTTCTCGGACAGGGGATACCTATGGCTACACCTTC,CASSSRTGDTYGYTF
TRBJ2-2,TRBV7-3,many,-,TGTGCCAGCAGCTCACGGGGTTCCGGGGAGCTGTTTTTT,CASSSRGSGELFF
TRBJ1-3,TRBV6-2/TRBV6-3,-,-,TGTGCCAGCCGGAAACAACTGATCTCTGGAAACACCATATATTTT,CASRKQLISGNTIYF
TRBJ1-5,TRBV12-3/TRBV12-4,many,TRBD1,TGTGCCAGCAGTCCCCACAGGGGTCAGCCCCAGCATTTT,CASSPHRGQPQHF
TRBJ2-7,TRBV6-1,many,-,TGTGCCAGCAGTGAAATAGACAGGAGAGGCTACGAGCAGTACTTC,CASSEIDRRGYEQYF
TRBJ2-7,TRBV28,-,TRBD1,TGTGCCAGCAGCGATCCGGGACAGGGACCCGCTACCTACGAGCAGTACTTC,CASSDPGQGPATYEQYF
TRBJ2-5,TRBV24-1,many,TRBD1,TGTGCCACCAGCAAACTCGGGGACAGGGACCAGACCCAGTGCTTC,CATSKLGDRDQTQCF